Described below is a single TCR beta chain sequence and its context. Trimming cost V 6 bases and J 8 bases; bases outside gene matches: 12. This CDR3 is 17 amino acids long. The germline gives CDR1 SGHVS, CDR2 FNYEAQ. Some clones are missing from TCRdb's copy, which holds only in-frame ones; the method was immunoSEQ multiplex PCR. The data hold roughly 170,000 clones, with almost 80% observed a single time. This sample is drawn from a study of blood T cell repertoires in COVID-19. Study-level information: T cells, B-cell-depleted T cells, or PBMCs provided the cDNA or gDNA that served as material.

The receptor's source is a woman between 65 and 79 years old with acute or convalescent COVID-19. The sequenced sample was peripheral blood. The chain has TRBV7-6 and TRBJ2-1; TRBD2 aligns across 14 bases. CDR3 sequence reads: CASSSYRLAGGLDEQFF. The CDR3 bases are TGTGCCAGCAGTTCTTATCGACTAGCGGGAGGGCTGGATGAGCAGTTCTTC. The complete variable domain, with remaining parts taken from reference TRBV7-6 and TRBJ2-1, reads GAGVSQSPRYKVTKRGQDVALRCDPISGHVSLYWYRQALGQGPEFLTYFNYEAQQDKSGLPNDRFSAERPEGSISTLTIQRTEQRDSAMYRCASSSYRLAGGLDEQFFGPGTRLTVL.